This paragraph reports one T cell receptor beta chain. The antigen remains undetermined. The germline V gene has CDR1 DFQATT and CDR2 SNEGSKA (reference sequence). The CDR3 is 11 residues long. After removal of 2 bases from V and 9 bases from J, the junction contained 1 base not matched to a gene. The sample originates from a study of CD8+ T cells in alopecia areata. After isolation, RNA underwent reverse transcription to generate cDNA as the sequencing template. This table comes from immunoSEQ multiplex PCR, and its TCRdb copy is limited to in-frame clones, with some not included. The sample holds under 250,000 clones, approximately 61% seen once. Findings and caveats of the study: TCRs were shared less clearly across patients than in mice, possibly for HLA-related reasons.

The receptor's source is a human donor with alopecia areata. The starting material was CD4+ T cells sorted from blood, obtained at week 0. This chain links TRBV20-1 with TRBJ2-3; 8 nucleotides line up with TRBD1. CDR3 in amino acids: CSARQGATQYF. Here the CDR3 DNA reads TGCAGTGCTAGACAGGGGGCAACGCAGTATTTT.